The clone carrying this TCR beta chain has a handful of counts. This entry is derived from a study of T cells after yellow fever vaccination. A single record per CDR3 protein comes from TCRdb applying MiXCR to the 5' RACE reads. The table includes about 300,000 distinct CDR3 sequences, 7.5% to 9% detected once. The CDR3 contains 13 residues. V gave up 3 bases and J gave up 8 bases, with 13 bases separating them. Per the germline V gene, CDR1 is KGHSH and CDR2 is LQKENI. The TCR was taken from a young man who received the YFV17D yellow fever vaccine. This chain uses TRBV18 with TRBJ1-2, with D perhaps TRBD1 (5 bases). The input for sequencing was CD4+ T cells sorted from PBMCs, taken 5 days after the yellow fever booster vaccination. CDR3 sequence reads: CASSPGTAWGYTF. CDR3 bases: TGTGCCAGCTCACCGGGGACGGCATGGGGCTACACCTTC.